This T cell receptor beta chain came from a study of molecular identifiers for immune sequencing clone quantification. The V and J ends lost 6 bases and 8 bases respectively, with 16 bases between them. From germline, CDR1 is SQVTM and CDR2 ANQGSEA. This CDR3 comprises 12 residues. TCRdb reprocessed the PCR reads via MiXCR and lists one record per CDR3 protein. Of approximately 500,000 distinct CDR3 sequences listed, roughly 23% are singletons. This clonotype was observed many times. Sequenced material: naive CD8+ T cells from blood, with Jurkat cell RNA spiked in. Subset noted: FACS-sorted CD8+CD4-CCR7+CD45RA+ naive T cells. The sequence was obtained from a human donor in good health. Some libraries in this study had Jurkat cell RNA spiked in. J is TRBJ1-1 and V is TRBV29-1; D is undetermined. CDR3 sequence reads: CSVRGPAPEAFF. The CDR3, as DNA: TGCAGCGTCCGCGGCCCTGCTCCCGAAGCTTTCTTT.